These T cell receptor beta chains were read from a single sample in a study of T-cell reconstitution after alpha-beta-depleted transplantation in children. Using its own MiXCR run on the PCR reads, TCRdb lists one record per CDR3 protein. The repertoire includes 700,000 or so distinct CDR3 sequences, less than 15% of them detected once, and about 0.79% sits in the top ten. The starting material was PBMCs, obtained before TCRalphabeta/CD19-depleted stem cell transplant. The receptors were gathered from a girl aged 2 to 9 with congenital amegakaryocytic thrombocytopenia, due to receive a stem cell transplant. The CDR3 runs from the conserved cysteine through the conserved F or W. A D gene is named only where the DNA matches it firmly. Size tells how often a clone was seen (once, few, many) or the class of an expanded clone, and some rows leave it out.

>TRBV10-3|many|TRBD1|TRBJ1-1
TGTGCCATCAGTGAGCCAAGGGACAGCCTGAACACTGAAGCTTTCTTT
CAISEPRDSLNTEAFF
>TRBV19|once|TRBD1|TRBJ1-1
TGTGCCAGTAGTATAGGACAGGGTTCCAATGAAGCTTTCTTT
CASSIGQGSNEAFF
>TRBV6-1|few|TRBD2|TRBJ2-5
TGTGCCAGCATAAGAATGGCGGGAGGGCAAAAAGAGACCCAGTACTTC
CASIRMAGGQKETQYF
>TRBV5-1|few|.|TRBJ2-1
TGCGCCAGCAGTGGTCCAGCGTTGTCCTACAATGAGCAGTTCTTC
CASSGPALSYNEQFF
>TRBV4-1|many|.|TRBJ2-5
TGCGCCAGCAGCCAATCTCAACAAGAGACCCAGTACTTC
CASSQSQQETQYF
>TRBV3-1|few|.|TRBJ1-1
TGTGCCAGCAGCCAGCCCACAGGGCAGGCTTTCTTT
CASSQPTGQAFF
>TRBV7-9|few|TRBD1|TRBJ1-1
TGTGCCAGCAGCCGACGGACAGGGCCTAACACTGAAGCTTTCTTT
CASSRRTGPNTEAFF
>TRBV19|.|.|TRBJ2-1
TGTGCCAGTAGCCCGACTACGAACGAGAATGAGCAGTTCTTC
CASSPTTNENEQFF
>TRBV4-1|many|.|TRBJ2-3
TGCGCCAGCAGCCTTAACCCCGGAATCACAGATACGCAGTATTTT
CASSLNPGITDTQYF
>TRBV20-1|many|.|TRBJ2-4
TGCAGTGCATTTCCACCCGGGATTACCAAAAACATTCAGTACTTC
CSAFPPGITKNIQYF
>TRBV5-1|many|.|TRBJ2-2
TGCGCCAGCAGCCAAGACATCACAGGCTTCACCGGGGAGCTGTTTTTT
CASSQDITGFTGELFF
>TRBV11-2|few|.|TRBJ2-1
TGTGCCAGCAGCTACACCGGGACCACGGGCAATGAGCAGTTCTTC
CASSYTGTTGNEQFF
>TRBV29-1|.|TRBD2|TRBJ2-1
TGCAGCGCCCCGGGGGGGGCTGGGCCCTACAATGAGCAGTTCTTC
CSAPGGAGPYNEQFF
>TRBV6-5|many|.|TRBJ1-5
TGTGCCAGCAGTTACACGGGTGGTCAGCCCCAGCATTTT
CASSYTGGQPQHF
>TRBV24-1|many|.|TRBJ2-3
TGTGCCACCAGTCAGGGTAGCACAGATACGCAGTATTTT
CATSQGSTDTQYF
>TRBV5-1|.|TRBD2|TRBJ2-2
TGCGCCAGCAGCTTAGCGGGAGATCGCACCGGGGAGCTGTTTTTT
CASSLAGDRTGELFF
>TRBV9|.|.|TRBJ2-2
TGTGCCAGCAGCGTAGCTTTAGGACCCAGGGGTAACACCGGGGAGCTGTTTTTT
CASSVALGPRGNTGELFF
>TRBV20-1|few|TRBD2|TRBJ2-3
TGCAGTGCTATCCCCCGGACTAGCTTCACAGATACGCAGTATTTT
CSAIPRTSFTDTQYF
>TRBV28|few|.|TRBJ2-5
TGTGCCAGCAGTCCAATGAGCGGAGATCAAGAGACCCAGTACTTC
CASSPMSGDQETQYF
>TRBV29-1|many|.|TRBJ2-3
TGCAGCGTTGAAGTAGCGAGTACGCAGTATTTT
CSVEVASTQYF
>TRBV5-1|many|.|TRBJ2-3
TGCGCCAGCAGCTTGGGAGTAGGTAGCACAGATACGCAGTATTTT
CASSLGVGSTDTQYF
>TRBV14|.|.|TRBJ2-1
TGTGCCAGCAGCCGTAAGTGGGACAAACCTTACAATGAGCAGTTCTTC
CASSRKWDKPYNEQFF
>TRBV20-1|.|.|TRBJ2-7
TGCAGTGCTAGAGATCCGGGAATTGGAGGGCCTAACGAGCAGTACTTC
CSARDPGIGGPNEQYF
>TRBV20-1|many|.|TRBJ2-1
TGCAGTGCTTTCCGGGACTACAATGAGCAGTTCTTC
CSAFRDYNEQFF
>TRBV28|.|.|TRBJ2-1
TGTGCCAGCACCCCTACGACGGACCCCGTTCTCGGGCAGTTCTTC
CASTPTTDPVLGQFF
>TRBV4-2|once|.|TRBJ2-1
TGTGCCAGCAGCCAAGGCGAGGGATATGGTAACAATGAGCAGTTCTTC
CASSQGEGYGNNEQFF
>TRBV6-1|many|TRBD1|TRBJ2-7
TGTGCCAGCAGTCGAGACAGGGGAATCTACGAGCAGTACTTC
CASSRDRGIYEQYF
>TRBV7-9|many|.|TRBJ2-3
TGTGCCAGCAGCCCAGCGGACACAGATACGCAGTATTTT
CASSPADTDTQYF
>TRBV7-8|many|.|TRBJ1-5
TGTGCCAGCAGCTTAGGGGCGGGGGCCTATAGCAATCAGCCCCAGCATTTT
CASSLGAGAYSNQPQHF
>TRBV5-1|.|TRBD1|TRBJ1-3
TGCGCCAGCAGCTGGGACAGGGGGGATGGAAACACCATATATTTT
CASSWDRGDGNTIYF
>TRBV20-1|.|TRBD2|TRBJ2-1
TGCAGTGCTAGAGCTAGGAAGCGGGAGAGAAATGAGCAGTTCTTC
CSARARKRERNEQFF
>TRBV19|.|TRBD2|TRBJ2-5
TGTGCCAGTAGTATCACACCTAGCGGGGGTCAAGAGACCCAGTACTTC
CASSITPSGGQETQYF
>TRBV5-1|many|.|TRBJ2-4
TGCGCCAGCAGCGAATCAAACATTCAGTACTTC
CASSESNIQYF
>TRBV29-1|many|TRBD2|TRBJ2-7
TGCAGCGTTGCAAGCGGGAGGGCCTACGAGCAGTACTTC
CSVASGRAYEQYF
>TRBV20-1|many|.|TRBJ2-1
TGCAGTGCAACTACCAGGGAGCGGGCTAGGAATGAGCAGTTCTTC
CSATTRERARNEQFF
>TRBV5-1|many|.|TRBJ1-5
TGCGCCAGCAGCGATGGGACATTAAATCAGCCCCAGCATTTT
CASSDGTLNQPQHF
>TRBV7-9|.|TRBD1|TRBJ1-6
TGTGCCAGCAGCTTAGGGGGACAGGGGAGGAATTCACCCCTCCACTTT
CASSLGGQGRNSPLHF
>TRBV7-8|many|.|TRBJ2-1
TGTGCCAGCAGCTTAGGACCGGCGCCCGCTAGGAACAATGAGCAGTTCTTC
CASSLGPAPARNNEQFF
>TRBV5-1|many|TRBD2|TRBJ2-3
TGTGCCAGCAGCTTAGCGGGGTCAGATACGCAGTATTTT
CASSLAGSDTQYF
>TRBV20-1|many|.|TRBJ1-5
TGCAGTGCGGAGGGTGAGGGGTTAAGCAATCAGCCCCAGCATTTT
CSAEGEGLSNQPQHF
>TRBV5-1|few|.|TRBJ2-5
TGCGCCAGCAGCTTGGGACTAGAGGGGCAAGAGACCCAGTACTTC
CASSLGLEGQETQYF
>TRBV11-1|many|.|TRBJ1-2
TGTGCCAGCAGCTATTCCTACGGAGAAAACAACTATGGCTACACCTTC
CASSYSYGENNYGYTF
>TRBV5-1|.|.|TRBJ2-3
TGCGCCAGCAGCTTGGCCCCCGCCGTTTTGTTGGGAGATACGCAGTATTTT
CASSLAPAVLLGDTQYF
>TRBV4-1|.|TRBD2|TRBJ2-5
TGCGCCAGCAGCCAGGAAACTAGCGGAGTGAGGGACCAGTACTTC
CASSQETSGVRDQYF
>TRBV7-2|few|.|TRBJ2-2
TGTGCCAGCAGCTTAGCGCTCAGTCCCGGGGAGCTGTTTTTT
CASSLALSPGELFF
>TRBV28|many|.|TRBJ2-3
TGTGCCAGCAGTTCCTCCGCTAGCACAGATACGCAGTATTTT
CASSSSASTDTQYF
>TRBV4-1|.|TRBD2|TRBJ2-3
TGCGCCAGCAGCCAAGATCGGGGGGGTGGGGGCACAGATACGCAGTATTTT
CASSQDRGGGGTDTQYF
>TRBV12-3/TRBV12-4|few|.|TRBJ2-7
TGTGCCAGCAGTTTCACAGGGATGAGGTACGACGAGCAGTACTTC
CASSFTGMRYDEQYF
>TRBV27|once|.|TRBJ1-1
TGTGCCAGCAGTTTAGAGGGGAAAGGTGCTGAAGCTTTCTTT
CASSLEGKGAEAFF
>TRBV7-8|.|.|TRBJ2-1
TGTGCCAGCAGCATTATCAACACCGCGACTAGAGTGAGGGAGCAGTTCTTC
CASSIINTATRVREQFF
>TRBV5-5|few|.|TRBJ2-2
TGTGCCAGCAGCAGAACAGGGTTACGGGACACCGGGGAGCTGTTTTTT
CASSRTGLRDTGELFF
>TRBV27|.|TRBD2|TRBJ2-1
TGTGCCAGCAGTCCCCTACGGACTAGCTCCTACAATGAGCAGTTCTTC
CASSPLRTSSYNEQFF
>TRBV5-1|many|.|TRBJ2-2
TGCGCCAGCAGCTTGCGCCGACAGCCACTTAACACCGGGGAGCTGTTTTTT
CASSLRRQPLNTGELFF
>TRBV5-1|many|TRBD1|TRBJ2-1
TGCGCCAGCAGCCGACAGGACAGGAGAAACAATGAGCAGTTCTTC
CASSRQDRRNNEQFF